The 4 T cell receptor beta chains given below trace back to one sample, sequenced in a study of T cell responses to AZD1222 COVID-19 vaccine. Here immunoSEQ multiplex PCR was the method, and the copy in TCRdb shows in-frame clones only, minus some. Of some 120,000 clones listed, approximately 84% are singletons. Sequenced here: peripheral blood, sampled on day 0 of AZD1222 vaccination. Receptors were obtained from an adult in good health.

The CDR3 loop reads CASSALINQPQHF. Written as DNA, the CDR3 is TGTGCCAGCAGTGCTCTTATTAATCAGCCCCAGCATTTT. The gene calls are TRBV28 and TRBJ1-5; D is unclear. The ends were cut back, 5 bases at V and 4 bases at J, with 9 bases in the middle. The germline CDR1 and CDR2 sequences are MDHEN and SYDVKM. The CDR3 is 13 amino acids.

The chain has TRBV28 and TRBJ1-4, with D possibly being TRBD1 (5 bases). In germline, CDR1 is MDHEN, CDR2 SYDVKM. V lost 10 bases to trimming and J lost 7 bases, with 25 bases between them. This CDR3 region has 16 residues. The CDR3 loop reads CATKGLLKGWSEKLFF. The DNA for the CDR3 is TGTGCCACCAAGGGGTTATTGAAGGGGTGGAGTGAAAAACTGTTTTTT.

This rearrangement joins TRBV21-1 to TRBJ2-1; the D call TRBD2 from the table was never checked on the DNA. TRBV21-1 is a documented pseudogene. This CDR3 is built from 18 residues. The CDR3 nucleotides are TGTGCCAGCAGCGAAAATCCCGGACTAGCGGGAGGGCAGAATGAGCAGTTCTTC. Translating it yields CASSENPGLAGGQNEQFF.

V is TRBV24-1 and J is TRBJ2-5; TRBD1 matches at 8 bases. J was trimmed by 5 bases and V by 4 bases; bases with no gene match: 17. From germline, CDR1 is KGHDR and CDR2 SFDVKD. The CDR3 length is 18 residues. For the CDR3, the DNA is TGTGCCACCAGTGACCCCGGGACAGGCAATTACGATTCCGAGACCCAGTACTTC. It is translated as CATSDPGTGNYDSETQYF.